Detailed here is one T cell receptor beta chain. The specificity of this receptor is unknown. No base quality values were provided; no much bigger clone lies one nucleotide off. The sample belongs to a study of CD8+ T cells in alopecia areata (dated by TCRdb to the late 2010s). For the wider study: Treated patients were enrolled in an open-label pilot trial of oral tofacitinib, 5 to 10 mg twice daily, for moderate-to-severe alopecia areata. Patients stayed on tofacitinib for 6 to 18 months and then had 6 months of follow-up off drug so that delayed response and recurrence could be assessed. To study T cell clonal expansion in alopecia areata, the researchers applied high-throughput TCRbeta sequencing to both the C3H/HeJ mouse model and human patients. Human TCRbeta sequencing covered scalp tissue and sorted CD4+ and CD8+ peripheral blood T cells from patchy and totalis/universalis alopecia areata patients and healthy controls. Patients on tofacitinib were biopsied at baseline and after 4 and 24 weeks of treatment, and several of the patients also had a later scalp biopsy. Clonality in the scalp was compared among normal scalp (n=4), patchy alopecia areata scalp (n=8), and alopecia totalis/universalis scalp (n=8). RNA was extracted with the PAXgene miRNA kit for fixed scalp, the miRNeasy kit for PBMCs, and the RNeasy kit for mouse skin. TCRbeta CDR3 regions were amplified by immunoSEQ multiplex PCR with 35 Vbeta forward and 13 Jbeta reverse primers.

The library was made by the immunoSEQ multiplex PCR assay. For TCR sequencing, RNA was extracted from every sample and reverse transcribed into cDNA to serve as template. First-strand cDNA was synthesized using SuperScript III with a 2:1 mix of oligo-dT and random hexamers. A synthetic immune receptor repertoire was used to measure amplification bias, and any remaining bias was corrected computationally. Concerning the study's data processing: Raw reads were preprocessed to remove errors, and CDR3 was defined by IMGT conventions from the conserved cysteine to phenylalanine. Clonality was computed as 1 minus the Shannon entropy, with the entropy normalized by log2 of the number of productive unique TCRs. Whether scalp clones were CD4 or CD8 was inferred by matching scalp TCRbeta sequences against CD4 and CD8 repertoires sorted from blood. TCRdb took this table from immuneACCESS and kept in-frame rearrangements with V and J called. Such tables lack part of the clones; where checked against another copy, unresolved V genes explain under half of the gap, and the rest is unexplained. Clonal size and the V and J genes are those of that table, whereas D and trimming came from the DNA. This sample comprises about 98,000 clones, around two fifths of them detected only once. The ten largest account for roughly 0.79% of the sample.

Reading from cysteine to phenylalanine, the CDR3 counts 14 amino acids. Here the CDR3 DNA is all that survives: 42 bases in frame from base 1. Unmatched junction bases come to 4, with V trimmed by 2 bases and J by 2 bases. The germline V gene encodes CDR1 SGHKS and CDR2 YYEKEE (reference sequence). General conclusions and limits of the study: Resident alphabeta T cells in normal human skin are also sequenced, complicating scalp TCR repertoire analysis, unlike mouse skin dominated by gammadelta T cells. Compared with normal scalp, lesional scalp, particularly in alopecia totalis/universalis, had higher clonality and more expanded CD8+ clones, which suggests antigenic drive. Shared TCR sequences between patients were less evident than in mice, which may be partly attributable to HLA diversity in the patient population.

From alopecia areata patients, peripheral blood was collected along with lesional scalp punch biopsies. PBMCs were isolated by density centrifugation and stained for CD3, CD4 and CD8, after which CD4+ and CD8+ T cells were sorted on a FACSAria. The rearranged chain carries TRBV5-5 and TRBJ2-7; 7 central bases correspond to TRBD1. The sample comprised CD4+ T cells sorted from blood. This sequence originates from a human donor with alopecia areata. At the DNA level, the sequence is TGTGCCAGCAGCTTCCGGGACAGTGCCTACGAGCAGTACTTC. Translated, this gives CASSFRDSAYEQYF.